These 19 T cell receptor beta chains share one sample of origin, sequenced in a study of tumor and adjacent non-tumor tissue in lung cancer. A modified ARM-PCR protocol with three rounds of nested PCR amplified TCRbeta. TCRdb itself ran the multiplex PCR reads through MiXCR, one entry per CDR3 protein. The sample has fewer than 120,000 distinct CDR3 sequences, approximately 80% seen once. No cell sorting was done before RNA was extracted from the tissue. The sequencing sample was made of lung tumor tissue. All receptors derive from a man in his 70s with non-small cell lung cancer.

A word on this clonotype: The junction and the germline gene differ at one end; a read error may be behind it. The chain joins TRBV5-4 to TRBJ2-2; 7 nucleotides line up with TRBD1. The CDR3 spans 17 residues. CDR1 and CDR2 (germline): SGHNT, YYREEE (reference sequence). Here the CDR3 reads CTSSIRPATGIPGELFF. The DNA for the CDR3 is TGTACCAGCAGCATACGGCCAGCGACAGGGATCCCCGGGGAGCTGTTTTTT.

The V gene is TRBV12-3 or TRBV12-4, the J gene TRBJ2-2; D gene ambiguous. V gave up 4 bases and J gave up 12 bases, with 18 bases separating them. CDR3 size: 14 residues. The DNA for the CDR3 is TGTGCCAGCAGTTACCGACCGTACACCAGGAAGCTGTTTTTT. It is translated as CASSYRPYTRKLFF.

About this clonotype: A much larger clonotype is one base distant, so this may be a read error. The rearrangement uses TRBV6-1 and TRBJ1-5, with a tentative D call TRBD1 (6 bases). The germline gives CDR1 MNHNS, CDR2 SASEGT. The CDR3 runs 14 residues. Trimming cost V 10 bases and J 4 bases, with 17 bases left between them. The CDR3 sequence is CANHDGGLNQPQHF. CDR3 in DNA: TGTGCCAATCACGACGGGGGGCTTAATCAGCCCCAGCATTTT.

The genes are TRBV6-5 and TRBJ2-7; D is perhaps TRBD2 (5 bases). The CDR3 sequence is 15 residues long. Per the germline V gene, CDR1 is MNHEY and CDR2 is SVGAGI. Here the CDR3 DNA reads TGTGTCGTCGGAAGGAAACTAGTAGGTTCTTACGAGCAGTACTTC. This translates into CVVGRKLVGSYEQYF.

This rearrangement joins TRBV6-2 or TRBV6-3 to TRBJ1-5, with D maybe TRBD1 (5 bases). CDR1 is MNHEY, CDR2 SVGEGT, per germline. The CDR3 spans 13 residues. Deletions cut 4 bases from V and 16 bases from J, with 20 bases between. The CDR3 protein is CASSSQDNQPEHF. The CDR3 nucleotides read TGTGCCAGCAGTTCTCAGGACAATCAGCCCGAACATTTT.

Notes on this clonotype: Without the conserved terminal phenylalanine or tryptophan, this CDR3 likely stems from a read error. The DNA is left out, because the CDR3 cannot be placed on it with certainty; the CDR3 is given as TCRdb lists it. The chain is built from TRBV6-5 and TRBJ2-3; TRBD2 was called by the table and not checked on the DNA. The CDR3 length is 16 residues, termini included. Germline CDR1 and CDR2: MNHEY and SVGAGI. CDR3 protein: CASSYSVAGKKETQYL.

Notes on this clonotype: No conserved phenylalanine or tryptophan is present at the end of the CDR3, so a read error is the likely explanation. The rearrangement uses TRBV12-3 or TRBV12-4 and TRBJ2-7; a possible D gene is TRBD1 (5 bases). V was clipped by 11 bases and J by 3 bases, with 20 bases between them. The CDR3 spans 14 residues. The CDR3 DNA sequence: TGTGCCGGCAAACAGGCCCCACCCAACTACGAGCAGTACATC. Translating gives CAGKQAPPNYEQYI.

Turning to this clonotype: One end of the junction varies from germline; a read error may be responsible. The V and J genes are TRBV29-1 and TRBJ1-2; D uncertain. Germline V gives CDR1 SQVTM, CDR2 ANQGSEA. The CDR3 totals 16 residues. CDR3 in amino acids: CGVVPYQSSGEYGYTF. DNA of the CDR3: TGCGGCGTTGTCCCCTACCAATCCTCGGGAGAATATGGCTACACCTTC.

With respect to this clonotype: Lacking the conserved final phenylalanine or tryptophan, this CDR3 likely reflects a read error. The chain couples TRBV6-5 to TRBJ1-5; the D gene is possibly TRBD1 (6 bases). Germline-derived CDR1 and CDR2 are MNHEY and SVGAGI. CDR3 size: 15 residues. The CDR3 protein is CTSSNREASNQPQHI. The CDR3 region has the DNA TGTACCAGCAGCAACAGGGAAGCGAGCAATCAGCCCCAGCATATT.

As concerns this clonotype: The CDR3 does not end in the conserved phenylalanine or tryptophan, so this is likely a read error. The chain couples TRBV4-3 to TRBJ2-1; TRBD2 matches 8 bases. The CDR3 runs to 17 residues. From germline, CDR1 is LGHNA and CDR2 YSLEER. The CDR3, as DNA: TGCGCCAGCAGCCAAGACACAGCGGGAGCTGAATACAGTGAGCAGTTCATC. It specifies CASSQDTAGAEYSEQFI.

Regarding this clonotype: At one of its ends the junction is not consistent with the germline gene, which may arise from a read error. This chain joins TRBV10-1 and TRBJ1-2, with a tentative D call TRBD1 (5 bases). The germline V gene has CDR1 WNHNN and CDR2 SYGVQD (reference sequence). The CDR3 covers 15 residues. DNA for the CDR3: TGCGTCAGCAGTGAGCCAACAGGCCAACCCTATGGCTACACCTTC. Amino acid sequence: CVSSEPTGQPYGYTF.

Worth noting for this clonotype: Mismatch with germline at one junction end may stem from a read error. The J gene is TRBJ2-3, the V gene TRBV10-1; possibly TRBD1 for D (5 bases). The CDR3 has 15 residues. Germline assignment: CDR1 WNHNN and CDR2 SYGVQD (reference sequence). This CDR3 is CASSESKQAVYTQYF. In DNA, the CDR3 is TGCGCCAGTAGTGAGTCGAAACAGGCCGTATATACGCAGTATTTT.

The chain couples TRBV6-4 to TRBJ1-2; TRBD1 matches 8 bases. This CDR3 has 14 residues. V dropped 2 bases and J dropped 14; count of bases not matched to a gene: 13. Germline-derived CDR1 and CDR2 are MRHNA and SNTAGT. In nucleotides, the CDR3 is TGTGCCAGCAGTGACACCAGCGGGACAGGCCTTTTGACCTTC. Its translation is CASSDTSGTGLLTF.

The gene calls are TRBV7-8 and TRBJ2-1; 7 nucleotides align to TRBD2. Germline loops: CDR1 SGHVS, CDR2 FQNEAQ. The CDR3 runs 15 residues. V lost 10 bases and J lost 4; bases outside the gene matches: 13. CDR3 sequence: CANSFHGGIYNEQFF. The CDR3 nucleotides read TGTGCCAACAGTTTCCACGGGGGGATATACAATGAGCAGTTCTTC.

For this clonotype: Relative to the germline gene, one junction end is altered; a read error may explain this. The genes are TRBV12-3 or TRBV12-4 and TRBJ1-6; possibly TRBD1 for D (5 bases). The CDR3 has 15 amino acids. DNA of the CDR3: TGTGCCTGCAGTTTGGGGGGTCGTCTTAATCCACGCCTCCACTTT. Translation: CACSLGGRLNPRLHF.

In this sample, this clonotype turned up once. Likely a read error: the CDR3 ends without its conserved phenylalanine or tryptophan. The CDR3 DNA reads as TGCGCCAGTAGCCAGTGGACTGGGCGCACCGGGGAGCTGTTTATT. It encodes CASSQWTGRTGELFI. The rearrangement joins TRBV4-1 to TRBJ2-2; weak D call: TRBD2 (5 bases). Looked up from germline, CDR1 is MGHRA and CDR2 is YSYEKL. This CDR3 region has 15 residues.

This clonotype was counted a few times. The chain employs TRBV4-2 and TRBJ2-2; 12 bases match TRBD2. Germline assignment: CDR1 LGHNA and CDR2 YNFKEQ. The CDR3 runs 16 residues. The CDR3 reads CASYRLAGVGTGELFF. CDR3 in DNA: TGTGCTAGCTACAGACTAGCGGGAGTGGGGACCGGGGAGCTGTTTTTT.

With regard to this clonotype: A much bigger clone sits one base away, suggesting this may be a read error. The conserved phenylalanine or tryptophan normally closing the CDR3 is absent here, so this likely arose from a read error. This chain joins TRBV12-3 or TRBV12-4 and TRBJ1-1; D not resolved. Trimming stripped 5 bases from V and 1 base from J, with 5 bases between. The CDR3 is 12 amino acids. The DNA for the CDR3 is TGTGCCAGCAGTAGGAGGAACACTGAAGCTTTCTTA. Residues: CASSRRNTEAFL.

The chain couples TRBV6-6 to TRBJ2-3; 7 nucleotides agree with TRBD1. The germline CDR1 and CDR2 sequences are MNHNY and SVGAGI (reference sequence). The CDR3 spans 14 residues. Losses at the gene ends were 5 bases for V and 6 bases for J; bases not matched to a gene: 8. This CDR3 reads CASSKQGMRDTQYF. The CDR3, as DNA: TGTGCCAGCAGTAAACAGGGGATGCGGGATACGCAGTATTTT.